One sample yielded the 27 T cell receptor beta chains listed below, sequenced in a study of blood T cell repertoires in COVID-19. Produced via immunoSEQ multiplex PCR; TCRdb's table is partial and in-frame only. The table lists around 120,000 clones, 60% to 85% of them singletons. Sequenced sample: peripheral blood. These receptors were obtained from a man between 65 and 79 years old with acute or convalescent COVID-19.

CDR3 residues: CASSTVAKNIQYF. In nucleotides, the CDR3 is TGTGCCAGTAGTACGGTAGCCAAAAACATTCAGTACTTC. The chain employs TRBV19 and TRBJ2-4; no clear D. Trimming took off 4 bases at V and 0 bases at J, with 4 bases between the two ends. CDR3 size: 13 residues. Germline-derived CDR1 and CDR2 are LNHDA and SQIVND (reference sequence). Full variable domain (missing parts from reference TRBV19 and TRBJ2-4): DGGITQSPKYLFRKEGQNVTLSCEQNLNHDAMYWYRQDPGQGLRLIYYSQIVNDFQKGDIAEGYSVSREKKESFPLTVTSAQKNPTAFYLCASSTVAKNIQYFGAGTRLSVL.

In nucleotides, the CDR3 is TGTGCCAGCAGTGAAAGTGCACTTTCTAACTATGGCTACACCTTC. Residues: CASSESALSNYGYTF. The chain has TRBV6-4 and TRBJ1-2; D remains ambiguous. Germline CDR1 is MRHNA and CDR2 is SNTAGT. Trimming took 3 bases from V and 0 from J, leaving 11 bases between them. This CDR3 comprises 15 residues.

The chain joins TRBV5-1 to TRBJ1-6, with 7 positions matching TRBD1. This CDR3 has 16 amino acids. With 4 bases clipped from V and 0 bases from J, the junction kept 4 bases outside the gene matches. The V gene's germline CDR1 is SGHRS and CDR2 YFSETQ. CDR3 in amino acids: CASSEGGSSYNSPLHF. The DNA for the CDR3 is TGCGCCAGCAGCGAAGGGGGCAGCTCCTATAATTCACCCCTCCACTTT.

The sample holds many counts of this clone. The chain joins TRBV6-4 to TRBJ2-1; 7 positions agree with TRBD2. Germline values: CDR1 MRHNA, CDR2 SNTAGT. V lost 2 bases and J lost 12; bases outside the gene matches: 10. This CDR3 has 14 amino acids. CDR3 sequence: CASSDRGGEDLQFF. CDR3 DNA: TGTGCCAGCAGTGACCGTGGGGGGGAGGACCTGCAGTTCTTC.

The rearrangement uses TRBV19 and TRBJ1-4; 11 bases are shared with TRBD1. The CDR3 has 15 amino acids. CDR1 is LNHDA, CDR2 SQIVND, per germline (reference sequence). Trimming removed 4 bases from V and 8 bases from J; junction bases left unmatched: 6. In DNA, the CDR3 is TGTGCCAGTAGTAGGGGGACAGGGGGAGTCGAAAAACTGTTTTTT. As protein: CASSRGTGGVEKLFF.

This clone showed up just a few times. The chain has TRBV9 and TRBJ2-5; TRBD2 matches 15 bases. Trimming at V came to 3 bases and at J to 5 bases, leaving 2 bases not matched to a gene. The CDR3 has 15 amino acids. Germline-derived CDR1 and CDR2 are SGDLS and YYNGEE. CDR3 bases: TGTGCCAGCAGCGGGACTAGCGGGGGGGAGGAGACCCAGTACTTC. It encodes CASSGTSGGEETQYF.

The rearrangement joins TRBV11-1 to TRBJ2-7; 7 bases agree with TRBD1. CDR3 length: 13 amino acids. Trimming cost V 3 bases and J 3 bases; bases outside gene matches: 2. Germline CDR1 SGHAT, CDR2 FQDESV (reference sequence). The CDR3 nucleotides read TGTGCCAGCAGCTTCCGACAGGGCTACGAGCAGTACTTC. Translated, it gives CASSFRQGYEQYF.

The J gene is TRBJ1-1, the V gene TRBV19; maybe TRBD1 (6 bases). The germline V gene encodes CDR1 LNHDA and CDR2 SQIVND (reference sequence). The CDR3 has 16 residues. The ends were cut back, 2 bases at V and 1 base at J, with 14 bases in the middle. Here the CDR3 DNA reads TGTGCCAGTAGTATACTGCAGGACAGACCGAACACTGAAGCTTTCTTT. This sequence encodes CASSILQDRPNTEAFF.

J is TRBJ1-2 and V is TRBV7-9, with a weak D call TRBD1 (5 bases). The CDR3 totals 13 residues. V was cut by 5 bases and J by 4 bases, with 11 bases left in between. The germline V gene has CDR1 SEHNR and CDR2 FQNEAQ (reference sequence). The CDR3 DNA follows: TGTGCCAGCAGCGCGCAGCAGGGCTATGGCTACACCTTC. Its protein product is CASSAQQGYGYTF.

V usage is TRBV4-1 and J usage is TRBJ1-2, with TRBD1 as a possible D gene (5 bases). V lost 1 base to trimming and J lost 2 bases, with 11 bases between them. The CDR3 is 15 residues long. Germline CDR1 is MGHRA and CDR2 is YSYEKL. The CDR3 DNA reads TGCGCCAGCAGCCAAGGAACCCAGGGCAACTATGGCTACACCTTC. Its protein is CASSQGTQGNYGYTF.

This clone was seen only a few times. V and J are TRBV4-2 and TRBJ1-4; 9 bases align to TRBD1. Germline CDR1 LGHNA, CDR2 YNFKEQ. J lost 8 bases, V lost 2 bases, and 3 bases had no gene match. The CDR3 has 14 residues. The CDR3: CASSQRQGDEKLFF. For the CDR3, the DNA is TGTGCCAGCAGCCAAAGACAGGGGGACGAAAAACTGTTTTTT.

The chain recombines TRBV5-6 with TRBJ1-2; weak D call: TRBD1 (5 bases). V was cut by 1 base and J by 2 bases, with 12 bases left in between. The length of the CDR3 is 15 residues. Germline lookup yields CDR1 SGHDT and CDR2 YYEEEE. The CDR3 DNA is TGTGCCAGCAGCTTGCCCAAGCCAGGGAACTATGGCTACACCTTC. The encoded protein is CASSLPKPGNYGYTF.

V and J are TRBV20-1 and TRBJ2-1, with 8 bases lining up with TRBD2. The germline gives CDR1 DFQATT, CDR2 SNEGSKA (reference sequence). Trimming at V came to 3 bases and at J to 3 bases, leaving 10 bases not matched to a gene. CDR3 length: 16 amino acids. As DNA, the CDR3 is TGCAGTGCTAGTGGCGGGGGGAGTCTGCTCTACAATGAGCAGTTCTTC. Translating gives CSASGGGSLLYNEQFF.

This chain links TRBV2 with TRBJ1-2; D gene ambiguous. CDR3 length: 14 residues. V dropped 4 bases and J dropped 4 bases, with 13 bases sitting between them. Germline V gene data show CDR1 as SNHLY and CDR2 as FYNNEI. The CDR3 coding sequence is TGTGCCAGCAGTGTCGATTCGACTCCCTATGGCTACACCTTC. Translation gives CASSVDSTPYGYTF.

CDR3 loop: CASSNHRGTDTEAFF. The CDR3 nucleotides are TGCGCCAGCAGCAACCACAGGGGGACGGACACTGAAGCTTTCTTT. The chain recombines TRBV10-1 with TRBJ1-1; 8 nucleotides agree with TRBD1. After removal of 6 bases from V and 3 bases from J, the junction contained 9 bases not matched to a gene. The CDR3 consists of 15 residues. The germline CDR1 and CDR2 sequences are WNHNN and SYGVQD (reference sequence).

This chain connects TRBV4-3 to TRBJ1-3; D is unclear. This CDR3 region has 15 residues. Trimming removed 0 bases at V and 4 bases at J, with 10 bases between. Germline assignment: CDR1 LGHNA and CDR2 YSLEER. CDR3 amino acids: CASSQDRRVGNTIYF. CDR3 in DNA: TGCGCCAGCAGCCAAGATCGGCGGGTCGGAAACACCATATATTTT.

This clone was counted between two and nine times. CDR3 in DNA: TGCGCCAGCAGGGGGACTAGCGGGGACAATGAGCAGTTCTTC. Translated, it gives CASRGTSGDNEQFF. The V call is TRBV10-1, the J call TRBJ2-1, with 13 bases fitting TRBD2. CDR1 and CDR2 (germline): WNHNN, SYGVQD (reference sequence). After removal of 6 bases from V and 5 bases from J, the junction contained 1 base not matched to a gene. This CDR3 comprises 14 residues.

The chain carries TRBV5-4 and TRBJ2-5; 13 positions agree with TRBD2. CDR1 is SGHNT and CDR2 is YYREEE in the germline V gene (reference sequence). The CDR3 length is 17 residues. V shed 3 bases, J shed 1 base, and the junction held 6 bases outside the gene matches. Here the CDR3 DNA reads TGTGCCAGCAGCTCGTGGACTAGCGGGGGTTTCCAAGAGACCCAGTACTTC. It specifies CASSSWTSGGFQETQYF.

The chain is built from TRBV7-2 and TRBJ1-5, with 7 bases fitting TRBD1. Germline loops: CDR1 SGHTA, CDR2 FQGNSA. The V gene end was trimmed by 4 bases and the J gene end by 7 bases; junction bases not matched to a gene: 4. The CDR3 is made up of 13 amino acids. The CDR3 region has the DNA TGTGCCAGCAGCTGGCGGGACAGCCAGCCCCAGCATTTT. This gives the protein CASSWRDSQPQHF. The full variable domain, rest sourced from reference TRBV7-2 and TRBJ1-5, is GAGVSQSPSNKVTEKGKDVELRCDPISGHTALYWYRQSLGQGLEFLIYFQGNSAPDKSGLPSDRFSAERTGGSVSTLTIQRTQQEDSAVYLCASSWRDSQPQHFGDGTRLSIL.

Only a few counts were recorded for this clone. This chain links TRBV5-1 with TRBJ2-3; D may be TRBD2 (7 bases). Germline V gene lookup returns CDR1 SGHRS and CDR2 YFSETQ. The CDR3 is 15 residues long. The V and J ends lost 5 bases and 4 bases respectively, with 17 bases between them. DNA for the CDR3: TGCGCCAGCAGTTCTAACAGGGCGGGGGCAGATACGCAGTATTTT. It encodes CASSSNRAGADTQYF.

As DNA, the CDR3 is TGTGCCAGCAGCTTGGTTGGGGGCGCGGCAGATACGCAGTATTTT. Translating it yields CASSLVGGAADTQYF. This sequence joins TRBV5-5 and TRBJ2-3, with D perhaps TRBD1 (6 bases). CDR3 size: 15 residues. CDR1 and CDR2 (germline): SGHKS, YYEKEE (reference sequence). Trimming cost V 0 bases and J 4 bases, with 12 bases left between them. Filled out from reference TRBV5-5 and TRBJ2-3, the complete variable domain reads DAGVTQSPTHLIKTRGQQVTLRCSPISGHKSVSWYQQVLGQGPQFIFQYYEKEERGRGNFPDRFSARQFPNYSSELNVNALLLGDSALYLCASSLVGGAADTQYFGPGTRLTVL.

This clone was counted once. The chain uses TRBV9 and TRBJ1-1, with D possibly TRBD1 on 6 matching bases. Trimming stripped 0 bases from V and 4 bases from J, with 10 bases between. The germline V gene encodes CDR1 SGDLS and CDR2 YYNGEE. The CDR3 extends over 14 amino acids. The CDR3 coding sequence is TGTGCCAGCAGCGTAGCAGGGGCGGGCACTGAAGCTTTCTTT. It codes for CASSVAGAGTEAFF.

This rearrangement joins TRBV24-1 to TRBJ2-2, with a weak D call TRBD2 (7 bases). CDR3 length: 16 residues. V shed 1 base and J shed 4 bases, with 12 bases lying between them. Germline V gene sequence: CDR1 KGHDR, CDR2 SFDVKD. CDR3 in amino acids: CATSDFGGARTGELFF. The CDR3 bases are TGTGCCACCAGTGATTTTGGGGGGGCGCGCACCGGGGAGCTGTTTTTT.

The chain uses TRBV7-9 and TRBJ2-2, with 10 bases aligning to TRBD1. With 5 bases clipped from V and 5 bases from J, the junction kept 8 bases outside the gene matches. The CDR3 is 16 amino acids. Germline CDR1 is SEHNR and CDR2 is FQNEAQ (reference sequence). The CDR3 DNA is TGTGCCAGCAGCAGACAGGGGGCCGATGAGACCGGGGAGCTGTTTTTT. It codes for CASSRQGADETGELFF.

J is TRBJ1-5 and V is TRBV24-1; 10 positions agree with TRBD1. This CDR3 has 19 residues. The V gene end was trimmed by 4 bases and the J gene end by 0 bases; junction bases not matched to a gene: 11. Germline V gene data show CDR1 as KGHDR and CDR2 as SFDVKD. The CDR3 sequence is CATSDASGTGVNSNQPQHF. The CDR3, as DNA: TGTGCCACCAGTGACGCCTCCGGGACAGGGGTTAATAGCAATCAGCCCCAGCATTTT.

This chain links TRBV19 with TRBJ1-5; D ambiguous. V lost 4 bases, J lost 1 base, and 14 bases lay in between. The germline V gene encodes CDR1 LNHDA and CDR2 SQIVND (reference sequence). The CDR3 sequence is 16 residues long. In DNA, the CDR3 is TGTGCCAGTAGTAAGCGGGCCCAAACGAGCAATCAGCCCCAGCATTTT. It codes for CASSKRAQTSNQPQHF.

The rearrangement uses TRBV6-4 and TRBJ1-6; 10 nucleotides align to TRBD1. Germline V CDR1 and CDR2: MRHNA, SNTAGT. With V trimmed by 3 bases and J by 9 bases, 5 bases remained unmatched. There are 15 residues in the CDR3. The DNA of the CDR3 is TGTGCCAGCAGTGAATCGACAGGGGGCCGTTCACCCCTCCACTTT. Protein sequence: CASSESTGGRSPLHF.